This T cell receptor beta chain was sequenced during a study of T cells in narcolepsy. Study-level information: Enrolled donors included narcolepsy type 1 or type 2 patients and healthy controls.

Using immunoSEQ multiplex PCR, the repertoire was profiled, and TCRdb retains in-frame clones only, with some absent. The table records roughly 32,000 clones, roughly four fifths of them present only once. The germline V and J ends were trimmed by 4 bases and 4 bases, with 8 bases remaining between them. From germline, CDR1 is SGHDT and CDR2 YYEEEE. The CDR3 has 13 amino acids. Sequencing was performed on CD45RA- memory CD4+ T cells from PBMCs. The rearrangement joins TRBV5-6 to TRBJ1-4; possible D gene TRBD1, 5 bases. This TCR was recovered from a human donor with narcolepsy. As DNA, the CDR3 is TGTGCCAGCAGCCGTGACAGTAATGAAAAACTGTTTTTT. Residues: CASSRDSNEKLFF.